Below are 32 T cell receptor beta chains sequenced from a single sample in a study of T-cell reconstitution after alpha-beta-depleted transplantation in children. The authors prepared the TCRbeta library with unique molecular identifiers. TCRdb called the PCR reads again in MiXCR, with one record for every CDR3 protein. Here the sample spans 120,000 or so distinct CDR3 sequences, 23% being singletons. The specimen comprised PBMCs, mostly from graft donor cells, sampled 180 days after TCRalphabeta/CD19-depleted stem cell transplant. The receptor set was obtained from a male patient between 2 and 15 years old who had a stem cell transplant for chronic granulomatous disease, so the T cells may come from the graft donor.

V is TRBV5-6 and J is TRBJ1-5; the D gene is possibly TRBD1 (6 bases). From germline, CDR1 is SGHDT and CDR2 YYEEEE. This CDR3 contains 14 residues. The ends were cut back, 3 bases at V and 4 bases at J, with 11 bases in the middle. The CDR3 sequence is CASSSVQGNQPQHF. The CDR3 DNA sequence: TGTGCCAGCAGCTCCGTACAGGGAAATCAGCCCCAGCATTTT.

This clonotype was counted at least ten times. V gene TRBV5-1 combines with J gene TRBJ2-2; tentatively, D is TRBD1 (5 bases). CDR3 length equals 14 residues. Deletions cut 4 bases from V and 4 bases from J, with 11 bases between. Germline CDR1 SGHRS, CDR2 YFSETQ. CDR3 nucleotide sequence: TGCGCCAGCAGCATAAAAGACAGCACCGGGGAGCTGTTTTTT. Its translation: CASSIKDSTGELFF.

This clonotype has a handful of counts. The rearrangement links TRBV20-1 to TRBJ2-1, with D unresolved. This CDR3 spans 12 amino acids. CDR1 DFQATT and CDR2 SNEGSKA come from the germline V gene (reference sequence). Trimming shortened V by 6 bases and J by 3 bases, and 9 bases separated the two germline ends. CDR3 sequence: CSAGPGYNEQFF. Here the CDR3 DNA reads TGCAGTGCCGGACCAGGCTACAATGAGCAGTTCTTC.

V is TRBV5-4 and J is TRBJ2-7; D is unresolved. V was trimmed by 5 bases and J by 6 bases, leaving 12 bases between them. CDR1 is SGHNT, CDR2 YYREEE, per germline (reference sequence). This CDR3 is built from 12 residues. CDR3 loop: CASSPDAAEQYF. The DNA for the CDR3 is TGTGCCAGCAGTCCGGACGCGGCCGAGCAGTACTTC.

The chain employs TRBV7-2 and TRBJ1-1; D possibly corresponds to TRBD1 (5 bases). V shed 3 bases and J shed 5 bases, with 13 bases lying between them. Germline CDR1 SGHTA, CDR2 FQGNSA. The CDR3 runs to 14 residues. Here the CDR3 reads CASSFQGESTEAFF. CDR3 DNA sequence: TGTGCCAGCAGCTTCCAGGGTGAAAGTACTGAAGCTTTCTTT.

The table lists this clonotype with a few counts. This sequence joins TRBV12-3 or TRBV12-4 and TRBJ1-5; the D is unclear. This CDR3 has 13 residues. Trimming removed 5 bases at V and 3 bases at J, with 8 bases between. In nucleotides, the CDR3 is TGTGCCAGCAGTATCAGTTACAATCAGCCCCAGCATTTT. Translating it yields CASSISYNQPQHF.

The sample holds many counts of this clonotype. The V call is TRBV7-6, the J call TRBJ2-1; TRBD2 agrees at 9 bases. V shed 0 bases, J shed 5 bases, and the junction held 8 bases outside the gene matches. Per the germline V gene, CDR1 is SGHVS and CDR2 is FNYEAQ. The CDR3 totals 17 residues. The CDR3 sequence is CASSLAVSIAGDNEQFF. The CDR3 DNA sequence: TGTGCCAGCAGCTTAGCGGTTTCGATAGCGGGGGACAATGAGCAGTTCTTC.

This clonotype was found many times. The V gene is TRBV7-2, the J gene TRBJ2-5, with 9 bases fitting TRBD2. Looked up from germline, CDR1 is SGHTA and CDR2 is FQGNSA. The CDR3 runs 17 residues. V was pared by 6 bases and J by 2 bases, with 13 bases of the junction left unmatched. The CDR3 DNA sequence: TGTGCCAGCAGGATGCGGCTAGCGGGAAGAGGACAAGAGACCCAGTACTTC. Amino acid sequence: CASRMRLAGRGQETQYF.

This clonotype was observed a few times. The CDR3 loop reads CASSQASGGAYEQYF. The CDR3 DNA follows: TGTGCCAGCAGCCAAGCTAGCGGGGGGGCCTACGAGCAGTACTTC. The chain carries TRBV3-1 and TRBJ2-7; 12 bases line up with TRBD2. CDR3 length: 15 residues. After removal of 1 base from V and 2 bases from J, the junction contained 0 bases not matched to a gene. Germline CDR1 reads LGHDT; CDR2 reads YNNKEL (reference sequence).

The genes are TRBV29-1 and TRBJ1-6, with D possibly matching TRBD1 (6 bases). CDR3 size: 13 residues. Looked up from germline, CDR1 is SQVTM and CDR2 is ANQGSEA. The ends were cut back, 6 bases at V and 10 bases at J, with 16 bases in the middle. The CDR3 DNA is TGCAGCGTCGCGGACAGAGAGGCCTCACCCCTCCACTTT. Translation gives CSVADREASPLHF.

This clonotype was observed at least ten times. This chain uses TRBV20-1 with TRBJ2-3; 7 bases match TRBD2. Germline loops: CDR1 DFQATT, CDR2 SNEGSKA (reference sequence). This CDR3 has 17 amino acids. The J segment lost 3 bases and the V segment lost 5 bases, leaving 17 bases of the junction unmatched. This CDR3 is CSALRLAGLSRTDTQYF. In DNA form, the CDR3 reads TGCAGTGCTCTTAGACTAGCAGGGTTATCACGAACAGATACGCAGTATTTT.

This clonotype was seen a handful of times. This rearrangement joins TRBV12-3 or TRBV12-4 to TRBJ2-2; 9 nucleotides match TRBD2. The CDR3 spans 15 residues. Losses at the gene ends were 5 bases for V and 2 bases for J; bases not matched to a gene: 3. CDR3 loop: CASSKGLANTGELFF. The CDR3 coding sequence is TGTGCCAGCAGTAAGGGACTAGCAAACACCGGGGAGCTGTTTTTT.

CDR3 in amino acids: CASSRTTNTGELFF. CDR3 nucleotides: TGCGCCAGCAGCCGGACAACGAACACCGGGGAGCTGTTTTTT. The rearrangement joins TRBV5-1 to TRBJ2-2; D might be TRBD1 (5 bases). V lost 4 bases, J lost 0 bases, and 7 bases lay in between. The CDR3 totals 14 residues. The germline V gene encodes CDR1 SGHRS and CDR2 YFSETQ.

This clonotype has a handful of counts. The V gene is TRBV13, the J gene TRBJ2-7; D gene uncertain. Germline CDR1 PRHDT, CDR2 FYEKMQ (reference sequence). Trimming stripped 5 bases from V and 2 bases from J, with 7 bases between. The CDR3 is 12 amino acids. Here the CDR3 reads CASSKNTYEQYF. The CDR3 DNA is TGTGCCAGCAGCAAAAACACCTACGAGCAGTACTTC.

This clonotype was counted a few times. V usage is TRBV20-1 and J usage is TRBJ2-2; the match to TRBD1 covers 7 bases. Looked up from germline, CDR1 is DFQATT and CDR2 is SNEGSKA (reference sequence). Trimming took 2 bases from V and 9 from J; bases not matched to a gene: 6. The CDR3 contains 13 residues. CDR3 nucleotides: TGCAGTGCTAGATCCGAGGGGGCGAGGGAGCTGTTTTTT. Amino acid sequence: CSARSEGARELFF.

On this clonotype: A much bigger clone sits one base away, suggesting this may be a read error. The J gene is TRBJ2-3, the V gene TRBV5-1; no firm D call. CDR3 size: 16 residues. V was trimmed by 0 bases and J by 8 bases, leaving 19 bases between them. CDR1 SGHRS and CDR2 YFSETQ come from the germline V gene. CDR3 amino acids: CASSLATSGSAGTQYF. The CDR3 nucleotides are TGCGCCAGCAGCTTGGCTACGTCGGGTTCCGCAGGTACGCAGTATTTT.

The V call is TRBV6-1, the J call TRBJ1-2, with D perhaps TRBD1 (5 bases). This CDR3 region has 13 residues. Germline assignment: CDR1 MNHNS and CDR2 SASEGT. The V end was cut by 5 bases, the J end by 4 bases, with 11 bases between. The CDR3 sequence is CASSIRDGYGYTF. For the CDR3, the DNA is TGTGCCAGCAGTATCCGGGACGGCTATGGCTACACCTTC.

This clonotype was recorded a few times. V is TRBV28 and J is TRBJ2-1; D is perhaps TRBD2 (6 bases). CDR1 is MDHEN and CDR2 is SYDVKM in the germline V gene. V was shortened by 0 bases and J by 5 bases, with 11 bases between the two germline ends. The CDR3 has 15 residues. CDR3 protein: CASSLWRDTDNEQFF. For the CDR3, the DNA is TGTGCCAGCAGTTTATGGCGGGATACTGACAATGAGCAGTTCTTC.

In this sample, this clonotype turned up a few times. The chain combines TRBV28 with TRBJ2-5; D is tentatively TRBD1 or TRBD2 (6 bases each). Per germline, CDR1 MDHEN and CDR2 SYDVKM. The CDR3 has 13 amino acids. V was trimmed by 10 bases and J by 5 bases, leaving 17 bases between them. CDR3 loop: CATEQGGRETQYF. The CDR3 coding sequence is TGTGCCACCGAACAGGGAGGTCGGGAGACCCAGTACTTC.

This chain uses TRBV9 with TRBJ2-7; TRBD2 aligns across 7 bases. The CDR3 spans 15 residues. CDR1 and CDR2 (germline): SGDLS, YYNGEE. V gave up 0 bases and J gave up 3 bases; unmatched junction bases: 6. The DNA of the CDR3 is TGTGCCAGCAGCGTAGCGGGGGGTGAGTACTACGAGCAGTACTTC. Translating it yields CASSVAGGEYYEQYF.

This clonotype was counted at least ten times. V gene TRBV25-1 combines with J gene TRBJ2-1, with D possibly TRBD1 on 7 matching bases. This CDR3 contains 15 residues. The V end was cut by 8 bases, the J end by 3 bases, with 17 bases between. Germline CDR1 is MGHDK and CDR2 is SYGVNS. The DNA of the CDR3 is TGTGCCAGCCAGGGGGGCCTGGGCGGCTACAATGAGCAGTTCTTC. As protein: CASQGGLGGYNEQFF. Drawing the rest from reference TRBV25-1 and TRBJ2-1, the complete variable domain is EADIYQTPRYLVIGTGKKITLECSQTMGHDKMYWYQQDPGMELHLIHYSYGVNSTEKGDLSSESTVSRIRTEHFPLTLESARPSHTSQYLCASQGGLGGYNEQFFGPGTRLTVL.

The V gene is TRBV24-1, the J gene TRBJ2-5; possibly TRBD1 for D (6 bases). The CDR3 runs 17 residues. Germline CDR1 and CDR2: KGHDR and SFDVKD. Trimming shortened V by 1 base and J by 0 bases, and 14 bases separated the two germline ends. The CDR3 loop is CATSDFPLRDNQETQYF. CDR3 DNA sequence: TGTGCCACCAGTGATTTCCCCTTACGGGACAACCAAGAGACCCAGTACTTC.

This clonotype has at least ten counts. The CDR3 here is CASSQDGGNLYEQYF. CDR3 nucleotides: TGTGCCAGCAGCCAAGATGGCGGGAACCTCTACGAGCAGTACTTC. J is TRBJ2-7 and V is TRBV3-1; D possibly corresponds to TRBD2 (6 bases). CDR1 is LGHDT, CDR2 YNNKEL, per germline (reference sequence). V lost 0 bases to trimming and J lost 3 bases, with 12 bases between them. This CDR3 is built from 15 residues.

This clonotype came up many times. The V and J genes are TRBV29-1 and TRBJ2-7, with D perhaps matching TRBD2 (6 bases). V lost 6 bases and J 2 bases, leaving 8 bases between the germline ends. The germline V gene encodes CDR1 SQVTM and CDR2 ANQGSEA. The CDR3 loop spans 11 amino acids. The CDR3 here is CSVAGPYEQYF. The CDR3, as DNA: TGCAGCGTGGCGGGACCCTACGAGCAGTACTTC.

The V call is TRBV12-3 or TRBV12-4, the J call TRBJ2-3; 11 bases are shared with TRBD2. V gave up 5 bases and J gave up 6 bases; unmatched junction bases: 7. This CDR3 has 15 residues. CDR3 protein: CASSQPGLAVDTQYF. DNA of the CDR3: TGTGCCAGCAGTCAACCGGGACTAGCGGTGGATACGCAGTATTTT.

The chain employs TRBV20-1 and TRBJ2-3; 10 bases align to TRBD2. The CDR3 length is 17 residues. V was pared by 6 bases and J by 2 bases, with 14 bases of the junction left unmatched. Germline values: CDR1 DFQATT, CDR2 SNEGSKA (reference sequence). The CDR3 DNA reads TGCAGTGCCACAAGAGGTAGCGGGGGGCAACTCACAGATACGCAGTATTTT. Translating gives CSATRGSGGQLTDTQYF.

This clonotype occurred a few times. A much larger clonotype is one base distant, so this may be a read error. The chain has TRBV3-1 and TRBJ2-7; 9 nucleotides agree with TRBD2. Germline V gene data show CDR1 as LGHDT and CDR2 as YNNKEL (reference sequence). The CDR3 length is 15 residues. The CDR3 region is CATSQERLAVYEQYF. In nucleotides, the CDR3 is TGTGCCACCAGCCAAGAACGACTAGCGGTCTACGAGCAGTACTTC.

The J gene is TRBJ2-1, the V gene TRBV10-3; 11 bases are a match to TRBD2. Trimming at V came to 2 bases and at J to 4 bases, leaving 7 bases not matched to a gene. Germline V lookup: CDR1 ENHRY, CDR2 SYGVKD. This CDR3 is 17 amino acids long. The CDR3 DNA sequence: TGTGCCATCAGTGAGGACGGGACTAGCGGTATTTACAATGAGCAGTTCTTC. It codes for CAISEDGTSGIYNEQFF.

This chain joins TRBV6-2 or TRBV6-3 and TRBJ2-3; either TRBD1 or TRBD2 may supply D (6 bases each). V gave up 8 bases and J gave up 2 bases, with 14 bases separating them. Germline V gene sequence: CDR1 MNHEY, CDR2 SVGEGT. The CDR3 has 14 residues. The CDR3 DNA reads TGTGCCAGCTCCCGGTCGGGGGCCACAGATACGCAGTATTTT. Translated, it gives CASSRSGATDTQYF.

This chain connects TRBV5-6 to TRBJ2-5; 7 positions agree with TRBD1. The CDR3 is made up of 15 amino acids. Per the germline V gene, CDR1 is SGHDT and CDR2 is YYEEEE. V trimming: 5 bases; J trimming: 3 bases; junction bases outside the gene matches: 10. CDR3 sequence reads: CASRPKQGWEETQYF. The CDR3 bases are TGTGCCAGCAGACCTAAACAGGGGTGGGAAGAGACCCAGTACTTC.

This clonotype was seen many times. The DNA of the CDR3 is TGCAGTGCTAGATCGGGACGATCCCCCTACGAGCAGTACTTC. It translates to CSARSGRSPYEQYF. The gene calls are TRBV20-1 and TRBJ2-7; D is tentatively TRBD1 or TRBD2 (5 bases each). V dropped 2 bases and J dropped 2 bases, with 13 bases sitting between them. This CDR3 has 14 amino acids. Germline CDR1 and CDR2: DFQATT and SNEGSKA (reference sequence).

In this sample, this clonotype turned up a few times. The chain combines TRBV18 with TRBJ2-1, with 10 bases matching TRBD2. The germline gives CDR1 KGHSH, CDR2 LQKENI. This CDR3 comprises 15 residues. The V segment lost 2 bases and the J segment 7 bases; nucleotides outside the gene matches: 5. The CDR3, as DNA: TGTGCCAGCTCACCAAAAGCGGGAGGGCCGAATGAGCAGTTCTTC. This gives the protein CASSPKAGGPNEQFF.